These 10 T cell receptor beta chains originate from one sample sequenced in a study of OX40 agonist ivuxolimab in advanced cancers. Measured with immunoSEQ multiplex PCR; TCRdb has only the in-frame clones, and not every one. The sample carries roughly 17,000 clones, less than 85% recorded once. The sample was CD4+ or CD8+ T cells sorted from blood, taken in a trial of the OX40 agonist ivuxolimab. Receptor source: an adult with an advanced solid tumor such as melanoma, head and neck, liver or kidney cancer.

This rearrangement joins TRBV7-6 to TRBJ1-4; possibly TRBD1 for D (5 bases). Germline CDR1 and CDR2: SGHVS and FNYEAQ. The CDR3 spans 15 residues. V lost 11 bases, J lost 0 bases, and 16 bases lay in between. CDR3 in amino acids: CAGVEGEPTNEKLFF. For the CDR3, the DNA is TGTGCCGGCGTCGAAGGGGAGCCAACTAATGAAAAACTGTTTTTT.

The chain carries TRBV14 and TRBJ2-5; 9 bases are shared with TRBD1. Per the germline V gene, CDR1 is SGHDN and CDR2 is FVKESK. J gave up 1 base and V 3 bases, and 6 bases lay outside the gene matches. There are 16 residues in the CDR3. DNA for the CDR3: TGTGCCAGCAGCCACTCAGGGACAGGGATCCAAGAGACCCAGTACTTC. Its translation: CASSHSGTGIQETQYF. Based on the CDR3 plus reference TRBV14 and TRBJ2-5, the full variable domain is EAGVTQFPSHSVIEKGQTVTLRCDPISGHDNLYWYRRVMGKEIKFLLHFVKESKQDESGMPNNRFLAERTGGTYSTLKVQPAELEDSGVYFCASSHSGTGIQETQYFGPGTRLLVL.

Regarding this clone: Additional DNA sequences in this sample encode the identical CDR3. CDR3 sequence (DNA): TGTGCCAGCAGCCCAGGACTAGCGACTGTCTATATTCCCGGGGAGCTGTTTTTT. It yields the protein CASSPGLATVYIPGELFF. The genes are TRBV7-6 and TRBJ2-2; 9 bases fit TRBD2. This CDR3 comprises 18 residues. Per the germline V gene, CDR1 is SGHVS and CDR2 is FNYEAQ. After removal of 5 bases from V and 6 bases from J, the junction contained 16 bases not matched to a gene. The full variable domain, completed using reference TRBV7-6 and TRBJ2-2, is GAGVSQSPRYKVTKRGQDVALRCDPISGHVSLYWYRQALGQGPEFLTYFNYEAQQDKSGLPNDRFSAERPEGSISTLTIQRTEQRDSAMYRCASSPGLATVYIPGELFFGEGSRLTVL.

The chain links TRBV6-4 to TRBJ2-2; TRBD1 might be the D (6 bases). The CDR3 sequence is 14 residues long. V was clipped by 0 bases and J by 7 bases, with 9 bases between them. The germline V gene encodes CDR1 MRHNA and CDR2 SNTAGT. The CDR3 nucleotides are TGTGCCAGCAGTGACTCACAGGACAGCGGGGAGCTGTTTTTT. Its protein is CASSDSQDSGELFF.

This clone was seen a few times. V and J are TRBV27 and TRBJ1-2, with a weak D call TRBD1 (6 bases). V was pared by 4 bases and J by 4 bases, with 19 bases between. In germline, CDR1 is MNHEY, CDR2 SMNVEV (reference sequence). The CDR3 runs 16 residues. CDR3 sequence: CASSSGWDRGGYGYTF. The CDR3 coding sequence is TGTGCCAGCAGTTCAGGATGGGACCGAGGGGGCTATGGCTACACCTTC.

This clone was detected only once. This chain connects TRBV5-4 to TRBJ2-3; TRBD1 might be the D (6 bases). CDR3 size: 14 residues. Trimming shortened V by 1 base and J by 3 bases, and 9 bases separated the two germline ends. The germline V gene has CDR1 SGHNT and CDR2 YYREEE (reference sequence). The CDR3 sequence is CASSLWQGTDTQYF. CDR3 coding DNA: TGTGCCAGCAGCTTGTGGCAGGGGACAGATACGCAGTATTTT. Full variable domain (rest looked up from reference TRBV5-4 and TRBJ2-3): ETGVTQSPTHLIKTRGQQVTLRCSSQSGHNTVSWYQQALGQGPQFIFQYYREEENGRGNFPPRFSGLQFPNYSSELNVNALELDDSALYLCASSLWQGTDTQYFGPGTRLTVL.

The rearrangement uses TRBV7-8 and TRBJ1-5; 9 bases are a match to TRBD1. Losses at the gene ends were 5 bases for V and 1 base for J; bases not matched to a gene: 3. Germline loops: CDR1 SGHVS, CDR2 FQNEAQ. This CDR3 contains 15 residues. CDR3 sequence (DNA): TGTGCCAGCAGCAAACAGGGGGCCAGCAATCAGCCCCAGCATTTT. This sequence encodes CASSKQGASNQPQHF. Using reference TRBV7-8 and TRBJ1-5 for the parts outside the CDR3, the full variable domain is GAGVSQSPRYKVAKRGQDVALRCDPISGHVSLFWYQQALGQGPEFLTYFQNEAQLDKSGLPSDRFFAERPEGSVSTLKIQRTQQEDSAVYLCASSKQGASNQPQHFGDGTRLSIL.

This clone was detected once. V gene TRBV7-9 combines with J gene TRBJ1-2, with D hard to call. CDR1 and CDR2 from the germline V gene are SEHNR and FQNEAQ (reference sequence). With 1 base removed from V and 4 bases from J, the gap between germline ends came to 10 bases. The CDR3 runs 14 residues. The CDR3 protein is CASSLDNLFYGYTF. DNA for the CDR3: TGTGCCAGCAGCTTAGATAATCTGTTCTATGGCTACACCTTC. Together with reference TRBV7-9 and TRBJ1-2, the CDR3 gives the full variable domain: DTGVSQNPRHKITKRGQNVTFRCDPISEHNRLYWYRQTLGQGPEFLTYFQNEAQLEKSRLLSDRFSAERPKGSFSTLEIQRTEQGDSAMYLCASSLDNLFYGYTFGSGTRLTVV.

The J gene is TRBJ2-1, the V gene TRBV7-9; 8 bases are shared with TRBD2. V trimming: 2 bases; J trimming: 7 bases; junction bases outside the gene matches: 10. CDR1 is SEHNR and CDR2 is FQNEAQ in the germline V gene (reference sequence). This CDR3 has 16 amino acids. Here the CDR3 reads CASSLTRGGLSNEQFF. For the CDR3, the DNA is TGTGCCAGCAGCTTAACCCGGGGGGGGCTGTCAAATGAGCAGTTCTTC.

This chain uses TRBV2 with TRBJ1-5; D call uncertain. Germline lookup yields CDR1 SNHLY and CDR2 FYNNEI. This CDR3 has 15 amino acids. The V and J ends lost 1 base and 0 bases respectively, with 7 bases between them. In nucleotides, the CDR3 is TGTGCCAGCAGTGAAGGACTATATAGCAATCAGCCCCAGCATTTT. Its protein product is CASSEGLYSNQPQHF.